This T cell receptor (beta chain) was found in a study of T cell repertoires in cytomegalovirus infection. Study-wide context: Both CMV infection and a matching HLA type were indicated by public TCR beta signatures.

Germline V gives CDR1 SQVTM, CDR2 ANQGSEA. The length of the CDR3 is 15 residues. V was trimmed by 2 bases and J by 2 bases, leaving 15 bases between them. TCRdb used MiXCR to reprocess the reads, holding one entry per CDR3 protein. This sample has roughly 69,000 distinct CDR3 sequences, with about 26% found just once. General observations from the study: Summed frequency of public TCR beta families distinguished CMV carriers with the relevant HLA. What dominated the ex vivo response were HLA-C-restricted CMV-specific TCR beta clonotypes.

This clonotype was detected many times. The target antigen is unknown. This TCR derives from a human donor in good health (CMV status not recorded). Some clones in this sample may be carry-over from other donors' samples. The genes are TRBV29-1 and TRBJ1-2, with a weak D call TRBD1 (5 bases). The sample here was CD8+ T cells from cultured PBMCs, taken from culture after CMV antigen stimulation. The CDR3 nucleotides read TGCAGCGTTGAAAATTGGGGCTCCTCCAACTATGGCTACACCTTC. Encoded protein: CSVENWGSSNYGYTF.